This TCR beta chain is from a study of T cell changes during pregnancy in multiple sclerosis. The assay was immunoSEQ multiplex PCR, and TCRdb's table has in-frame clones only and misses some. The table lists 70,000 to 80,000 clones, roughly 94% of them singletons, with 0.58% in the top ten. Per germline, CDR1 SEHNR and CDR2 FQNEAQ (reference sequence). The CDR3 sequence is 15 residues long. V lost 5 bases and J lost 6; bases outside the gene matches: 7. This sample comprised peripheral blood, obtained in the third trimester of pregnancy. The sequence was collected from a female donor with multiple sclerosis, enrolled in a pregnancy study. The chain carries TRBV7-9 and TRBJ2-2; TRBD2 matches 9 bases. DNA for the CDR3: TGTGCCAGCAGCCAGAGCGGGGGGTTCGCCGGGGAGCTGTTTTTT. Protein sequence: CASSQSGGFAGELFF.